This T cell receptor beta chain was profiled in a study of blood T cell repertoires in COVID-19 (dated by TCRdb to 2019 to 2021). Looking at the study overall: Samples covering the acute and convalescent phases of COVID-19 were provided by collaborators in the United States, Italy and Spain. The prospective study material was composed of cDNA or gDNA derived from T cells, B-cell-depleted T cells, or PBMCs. Deeply sampled blood TCRbeta repertoires from subjects exposed to, actively infected with, or recovered from COVID-19 were included in the dataset. The repertoires were released in a freely available public database intended as a resource for research on the immune response to SARS-CoV-2. Samples were obtained from the ongoing ImmuneRACE study (first 160 participants) and from 1,000 to 1,500 subjects provided by 6 global collaborators. A de-identified subject ID, COVID-19 status, age in years and sex were almost always included in the sample metadata. HLA class I and class II types, where available, came from metadata supplied by the sample provider rather than from assay-based typing. The paper as a whole reports these results and caveats: The quantity of clinical and demographic metadata differed by source and by participant and was supplied without curation.

The collaborating institutions used their own protocols to collect whole blood in K2EDTA tubes. For TCRbeta analysis, collaborators shipped samples as frozen whole blood, isolated PBMCs, or DNA extracted from either of those sample types. V and J are truncated by 8 bases and 2 bases respectively, leaving an intervening sequence of 13 bases. The germline V gene yields LGHNA for CDR1 and YSLEER for CDR2. The CDR3 measures 13 amino acids from cysteine to phenylalanine. Of the read, only the CDR3 DNA is kept; its 39 bases are in frame from base 1. As regards this clone: Its antigen specificity is not known. No much larger clone exists at a distance of one base, and base qualities are not known.

TCRbeta CDR3 regions were amplified from genomic DNA using the immunoSEQ Assay, a bias-controlled multiplex PCR. Per the authors' processing: The number of nucleated cells in each sample was estimated by amplification of reference gene primers within the assay. To quantify the absolute abundance of each unique TCRbeta CDR3 rearrangement, sequence reads were collapsed and filtered. Productive Simpson clonality was computed per sample as the square root of Simpson's diversity index over productive rearrangements. Not all clones reach the TCRdb copy of this immuneACCESS table, which keeps in-frame sequences only. Checked studies attribute under half of the gap to unresolved V genes and leave the rest unexplained. D and trimming were read from the DNA, whereas the V and J calls and clone size are those reported in that table. The sample contains 100,000 to 150,000 clones, roughly 80% of them found a single time. The leading ten clones occupy about 18% of the sample.

The sequenced material came from peripheral blood. Recombination connected TRBV4-3 to TRBJ2-7; confidence is insufficient to name the D gene. This receptor was identified in a woman older than 75 with acute or convalescent COVID-19. The DNA sequence follows: TGCGCCAGCCGAAAGAGAGGTACCTACGAGCAGTACTTC. The translation is CASRKRGTYEQYF.